These 30 T cell receptor beta chains share one sample of origin, sequenced in a study of T-cell reconstitution after alpha-beta-depleted transplantation in children. The TCRbeta library incorporated unique molecular identifiers. One entry per CDR3 protein, called by TCRdb with MiXCR from the PCR reads. Of about 500,000 distinct CDR3 sequences listed, approximately 32% are singletons. The specimen was PBMCs from the stem cell graft donor, collected from the stem cell graft. These receptors were taken from a human donor who donated a stem cell graft to a child with aplastic anemia.

The V call is TRBV5-1, the J call TRBJ1-1, with D tentatively TRBD1 (6 bases). The germline V gene has CDR1 SGHRS and CDR2 YFSETQ. The V end lost 4 bases, the J end lost 2 bases, and 15 bases lay between the germline ends. The CDR3 covers 15 residues. In DNA form, the CDR3 reads TGCGCCAGCAGCCCTTCTATGACAGGAAACACTGAAGCTTTCTTT. Its protein product is CASSPSMTGNTEAFF.

A single count supports this clonotype. The rearrangement uses TRBV4-3 and TRBJ1-1, with D perhaps TRBD1 (6 bases). V lost 1 base to trimming and J lost 2 bases, with 14 bases between them. In germline, CDR1 is LGHNA, CDR2 YSLEER. CDR3 size: 16 residues. The CDR3: CASSQAYWGANTEAFF. The CDR3 DNA reads as TGCGCCAGCAGCCAAGCCTATTGGGGGGCAAACACTGAAGCTTTCTTT.

The gene calls are TRBV5-5 and TRBJ2-7, with D possibly TRBD2 on 5 matching bases. Trimming pared 2 bases from V and 3 bases from J, leaving 15 bases between. The CDR3 runs 15 residues. CDR1 is SGHKS and CDR2 is YYEKEE in the germline V gene (reference sequence). Here the CDR3 DNA reads TGTGCCAGCAGCTTAATTGCTAGCCCAGACTACGAGCAGTACGTC. This sequence encodes CASSLIASPDYEQYV.

The CDR3 spells CSVDGVLQETQYF. Here the CDR3 DNA reads TGCAGCGTTGACGGAGTGCTTCAAGAGACCCAGTACTTC. V and J are TRBV29-1 and TRBJ2-5; D unclear. Between the trimmed V and J ends, which lost 3 bases and 2 bases, there was a span of 10 bases. Looked up from germline, CDR1 is SQVTM and CDR2 is ANQGSEA. The CDR3 sequence is 13 residues long. The whole variable domain, remainder taken from reference TRBV29-1 and TRBJ2-5, is SAVISQKPSRDICQRGTSLTIQCQVDSQVTMMFWYRQQPGQSLTLIATANQGSEATYESGFVIDKFPISRPNLTFSTLTVSNMSPEDSSIYLCSVDGVLQETQYFGPGTRLLVL.

The chain couples TRBV6-6 to TRBJ1-3, with a possible D match to TRBD1 (5 bases). Between the trimmed V and J ends, which lost 6 bases and 8 bases, there was a span of 11 bases. Germline V gene data show CDR1 as MNHNY and CDR2 as SVGAGI (reference sequence). The CDR3 consists of 12 residues. The CDR3 is CASRRSGDTIYF. CDR3 coding DNA: TGTGCCAGCAGACGATCGGGGGACACCATATATTTT.

The chain couples TRBV11-2 to TRBJ1-6, with TRBD1 identical over 8 bases. Germline CDR1 is SGHAT and CDR2 is FQNNGV. The CDR3 extends over 16 amino acids. V shed 8 bases and J 8 bases; nucleotides not matched to a gene: 14. The CDR3 DNA reads TGTGCCAGCCGATACTTTTTAGGACAGGGAGATTCACCCCTCCACTTT. Amino acid sequence: CASRYFLGQGDSPLHF.

This clonotype has a handful of counts. The chain has TRBV20-1 and TRBJ1-2; D possibly corresponds to TRBD1 (5 bases). Trimming took 6 bases from V and 2 from J, leaving 16 bases between them. This CDR3 region has 14 residues. Germline V lookup: CDR1 DFQATT, CDR2 SNEGSKA (reference sequence). CDR3 amino acids: CSASARGDNYGYTF. CDR3 coding DNA: TGCAGTGCCAGTGCGAGGGGCGACAACTATGGCTACACCTTC.

The chain joins TRBV18 to TRBJ2-1; D perhaps matches TRBD2 (6 bases). The germline V gene has CDR1 KGHSH and CDR2 LQKENI. Trimming cost V 1 base and J 7 bases, with 14 bases left between them. This CDR3 contains 15 residues. The CDR3 region is CASSPLDPRDNEQFF. The CDR3 bases are TGTGCCAGCTCACCACTGGACCCGCGGGATAATGAGCAGTTCTTC.

The rearrangement links TRBV2 to TRBJ1-1; D is perhaps TRBD1 (6 bases). CDR3 length: 14 amino acids. Germline CDR1 is SNHLY and CDR2 is FYNNEI. V was trimmed by 6 bases and J by 7 bases, leaving 18 bases between them. The CDR3 DNA reads as TGTGCCAGCAGGACCAGACCGGACAGCGATGAAGCTTTCTTT. This codes for CASRTRPDSDEAFF.

The J gene is TRBJ1-2, the V gene TRBV7-2; D possibly corresponds to TRBD1 (5 bases). The CDR3 length is 13 residues. Germline values: CDR1 SGHTA, CDR2 FQGNSA. V lost 6 bases and J lost 4, with 12 bases in between. The DNA of the CDR3 is TGTGCCAGCAGTTATGACAGCCTCTATGGCTACACCTTC. The encoded protein is CASSYDSLYGYTF.

This clonotype was detected only a few times. The V gene is TRBV29-1, the J gene TRBJ2-3, with TRBD2 matching 15 bases. V trimming: 5 bases; J trimming: 2 bases; junction bases outside the gene matches: 2. Germline V lookup: CDR1 SQVTM, CDR2 ANQGSEA. The CDR3 has 15 amino acids. CDR3 amino acids: CSVRTSGRDTDTQYF. The CDR3 DNA reads as TGCAGCGTTAGGACTAGCGGGAGGGACACAGATACGCAGTATTTT.

This clonotype turned up a few times. This chain links TRBV7-2 with TRBJ2-3, with unresolved D. Germline loops: CDR1 SGHTA, CDR2 FQGNSA. Trimming removed 3 bases from V and 2 bases from J, with 12 bases in between. The CDR3 length is 15 residues. CDR3 region: CASSLMEVATDTQYF. CDR3 DNA sequence: TGTGCCAGCAGCTTGATGGAAGTAGCCACAGATACGCAGTATTTT.

This clonotype was seen only a few times. The V call is TRBV4-2, the J call TRBJ2-1; tentatively, D is TRBD2 (5 bases). The germline V gene encodes CDR1 LGHNA and CDR2 YNFKEQ. V was shortened by 4 bases and J by 4 bases, with 8 bases between the two germline ends. CDR3 length: 13 residues. This CDR3 is CASSLLAYNEQFF. The CDR3 DNA sequence: TGTGCCAGCAGCCTCCTAGCTTACAATGAGCAGTTCTTC.

Only a few counts were recorded for this clonotype. The chain is built from TRBV13 and TRBJ2-1; possibly TRBD2 for D (5 bases). This CDR3 is 15 amino acids long. The V end lost 0 bases, the J end lost 6 bases, and 12 bases lay between the germline ends. The germline V gene encodes CDR1 PRHDT and CDR2 FYEKMQ (reference sequence). CDR3 DNA sequence: TGTGCCAGCAGCTTAGGCGGCGGAGGTAGCAATGAGCAGTTCTTC. Translation gives CASSLGGGGSNEQFF. The full variable domain, its missing parts supplied by reference TRBV13 and TRBJ2-1, is AAGVIQSPRHLIKEKRETATLKCYPIPRHDTVYWYQQGPGQDPQFLISFYEKMQSDKGSIPDRFSAQQFSDYHSELNMSSLELGDSALYFCASSLGGGGSNEQFFGPGTRLTVL.

The chain combines TRBV6-5 with TRBJ2-3; no clear D gene. Per the germline V gene, CDR1 is MNHEY and CDR2 is SVGAGI. This CDR3 has 16 amino acids. V lost 2 bases, J lost 2 bases, and 14 bases lay in between. The CDR3 DNA reads TGTGCCAGCAGTTACCGCCGAGGAAGGACCACAGATACGCAGTATTTT. Protein sequence: CASSYRRGRTTDTQYF.

The chain joins TRBV7-2 to TRBJ1-1, with D possibly TRBD1 on 6 matching bases. Germline CDR1 SGHTA, CDR2 FQGNSA. The CDR3 totals 14 residues. Trimming shortened V by 5 bases and J by 4 bases, and 14 bases separated the two germline ends. The CDR3 region has the DNA TGTGCCAGCAGCCGGGAAGGCAGGGGCACTGAAGCTTTCTTT. It codes for CASSREGRGTEAFF.

The gene calls are TRBV5-4 and TRBJ2-1; possibly TRBD1 or TRBD2 for D (5 bases each). The CDR3 has 17 amino acids. From germline, CDR1 is SGHNT and CDR2 YYREEE (reference sequence). V was trimmed by 0 bases and J by 4 bases, leaving 17 bases between them. DNA for the CDR3: TGTGCCAGCAGCTTGGAGGTTGCCGGGACCCTATACAATGAGCAGTTCTTC. Amino acids: CASSLEVAGTLYNEQFF.

The V call is TRBV7-2, the J call TRBJ2-7, with 7 bases matching TRBD1. Germline V CDR1 and CDR2: SGHTA, FQGNSA. The CDR3 covers 15 residues. With V trimmed by 1 base and J by 2 bases, 5 bases remained unmatched. The CDR3 DNA reads TGTGCCAGCAGCTTAGAAGGGGGCGGGCCCTACGAGCAGTACTTC. Amino acid sequence: CASSLEGGGPYEQYF.

The chain employs TRBV6-1 and TRBJ2-5; 7 bases match TRBD2. CDR1 is MNHNS, CDR2 SASEGT, per germline. The CDR3 runs to 14 residues. Trimming at V came to 1 base and at J to 2 bases, leaving 1 base not matched to a gene. As DNA, the CDR3 is TGTGCCAGCAGTGAAGGGACTAGTCAAGAGACCCAGTACTTC. It yields the protein CASSEGTSQETQYF.

The chain uses TRBV12-3 or TRBV12-4 and TRBJ1-6; weak D call: TRBD1 (5 bases). The CDR3 contains 14 residues. Deletions cut 2 bases from V and 9 bases from J, with 11 bases between. CDR3 in amino acids: CASSLQGVSSPLHF. The CDR3, as DNA: TGTGCCAGCAGTTTACAGGGAGTCAGTTCACCCCTCCACTTT.

J is TRBJ1-6 and V is TRBV9, with TRBD1 as a possible D gene (5 bases). This CDR3 is built from 13 residues. Trimming cost V 3 bases and J 6 bases, with 7 bases left between them. The germline V gene has CDR1 SGDLS and CDR2 YYNGEE. The DNA for the CDR3 is TGTGCCAGCAGCGGACAGACTAATTCACCCCTCCACTTT. Its translation: CASSGQTNSPLHF.

This clonotype occurred many times. This chain connects TRBV10-1 to TRBJ2-2, with 7 positions matching TRBD1. This CDR3 is 15 amino acids long. The ends lost 5 bases at V and 2 bases at J; junction bases unmatched: 5. The germline V gene has CDR1 WNHNN and CDR2 SYGVQD (reference sequence). This chain's CDR3 is CASSWTGDNTGELFF. The CDR3 nucleotides read TGCGCCAGCAGTTGGACAGGAGATAACACCGGGGAGCTGTTTTTT.

The gene calls are TRBV5-1 and TRBJ2-3, with D uncertain. Germline CDR1 reads SGHRS; CDR2 reads YFSETQ. Trimming removed 4 bases at V and 0 bases at J, with 15 bases between. CDR3 length equals 16 residues. The CDR3 DNA follows: TGCGCCAGCAGCCCCCAAGTGGCGGCTAGCACAGATACGCAGTATTTT. The encoded protein is CASSPQVAASTDTQYF.

This clonotype has a single count. This rearrangement joins TRBV19 to TRBJ1-1; TRBD1 matches at 10 bases. V was clipped by 6 bases and J by 1 base; unmatched bases: 2. Germline V gene sequence: CDR1 LNHDA, CDR2 SQIVND (reference sequence). The CDR3 sequence is 14 residues long. The CDR3 nucleotides read TGTGCCAGTAGGGGACAGGGGTCGAACACTGAAGCTTTCTTT. It is translated as CASRGQGSNTEAFF.

The chain is built from TRBV5-6 and TRBJ1-2; D gene unclear. The V end lost 5 bases, the J end lost 4 bases, and 18 bases lay between the germline ends. The germline V gene has CDR1 SGHDT and CDR2 YYEEEE. This CDR3 has 15 amino acids. The CDR3 loop reads CASRLSRGGLYGYTF. The CDR3 DNA is TGTGCCAGCAGACTATCCCGTGGAGGGCTCTATGGCTACACCTTC.

Worth noting for this clonotype: This likely comes from a read error, as the CDR3 has no conserved phenylalanine or tryptophan at its end. This chain joins TRBV29-1 and TRBJ1-1; D not resolved. The CDR3 loop spans 14 amino acids. With 2 bases removed from V and 3 bases from J, the gap between germline ends came to 13 bases. Germline assignment: CDR1 SQVTM and CDR2 ANQGSEA. The CDR3 here is CSVESLGLDTEAFL. In nucleotides, the CDR3 is TGCAGCGTTGAATCCCTGGGTTTGGACACTGAAGCTTTCCTT.

This rearrangement joins TRBV9 to TRBJ2-1; 11 nucleotides match TRBD2. The CDR3 length is 17 residues. Trimming cost V 0 bases and J 0 bases; bases outside gene matches: 2. CDR1 SGDLS and CDR2 YYNGEE come from the germline V gene. CDR3 protein: CASSVGTSGSSYNEQFF. CDR3 sequence (DNA): TGTGCCAGCAGCGTAGGAACTAGCGGGAGCTCCTACAATGAGCAGTTCTTC. The full variable domain, completed using reference TRBV9 and TRBJ2-1, is DSGVTQTPKHLITATGQRVTLRCSPRSGDLSVYWYQQSLDQGLQFLIQYYNGEERAKGNILERFSAQQFPDLHSELNLSSLELGDSALYFCASSVGTSGSSYNEQFFGPGTRLTVL.

This clonotype was seen only a few times. V usage is TRBV5-6 and J usage is TRBJ2-3, with 9 nucleotides matching TRBD2. Germline V gene data show CDR1 as SGHDT and CDR2 as YYEEEE. The CDR3 consists of 13 residues. The CDR3 loop is CASREGLSDTQYF. The CDR3 DNA is TGTGCATCGCGGGAGGGCCTATCAGATACGCAGTATTTT.

The chain carries TRBV12-3 or TRBV12-4 and TRBJ1-1; unclear D gene. V lost 1 base and J 11 bases, leaving 11 bases between the germline ends. CDR3 size: 12 residues. The CDR3 sequence is CASSLEARTAFF. CDR3 DNA: TGTGCCAGCAGTTTAGAAGCCAGAACGGCTTTCTTT.

Only a few counts were recorded for this clonotype. The chain uses TRBV18 and TRBJ2-7; maybe TRBD1 (5 bases). Germline V gene lookup returns CDR1 KGHSH and CDR2 LQKENI. V dropped 2 bases and J dropped 6 bases, with 8 bases sitting between them. The CDR3 consists of 12 residues. CDR3 amino acids: CASSPRRGEQYV. The CDR3 DNA reads as TGTGCCAGCTCACCAAGAAGGGGCGAGCAGTACGTC.